The 18 T cell receptor beta chains below all came from one sample that was sequenced in a study of blood T cell repertoires in COVID-19. Method: immunoSEQ multiplex PCR; TCRdb's copy keeps in-frame clones and lacks some. The sample lists 150,000 or so clones, around 80% occurring once. The material sequenced was peripheral blood. These receptors came from a human donor with acute or convalescent COVID-19. The donor label of this sample is uncertain.

This sequence joins TRBV19 and TRBJ2-7; 7 nucleotides match TRBD1. This CDR3 has 14 residues. V dropped 2 bases and J dropped 2; count of bases not matched to a gene: 3. Germline V lookup: CDR1 LNHDA, CDR2 SQIVND (reference sequence). The CDR3 sequence is CASSIRDSAYEQYF. CDR3 sequence (DNA): TGTGCCAGTAGTATAAGGGACAGCGCCTACGAGCAGTACTTC.

CDR3 DNA: TGCGCCAGCAGCTTGGGGGTCGGGTCCTACGAGCAGTACTTC. It encodes CASSLGVGSYEQYF. This chain joins TRBV5-1 and TRBJ2-7; unclear D gene. The CDR3 covers 14 residues. V gave up 0 bases and J gave up 1 base, with 8 bases separating them. CDR1 and CDR2 (germline): SGHRS, YFSETQ.

The chain joins TRBV14 to TRBJ1-3; the D is unclear. Germline CDR1 reads SGHDN; CDR2 reads FVKESK. Trimming left V 7 bases short and J 0 bases short, with 10 bases between. This CDR3 has 14 residues. CDR3 protein: CASMLTRSGNTIYF. The CDR3 nucleotides read TGTGCCAGCATGTTGACTCGCTCTGGAAACACCATATATTTT.

This clone showed up just a few times. The rearrangement joins TRBV11-2 to TRBJ2-1, with D possibly matching TRBD1 (5 bases). The germline V and J ends were trimmed by 2 bases and 3 bases, with 14 bases remaining between them. There are 16 residues in the CDR3. Germline V gives CDR1 SGHAT, CDR2 FQNNGV. The CDR3 nucleotides read TGTGCCAGCAGCTTACAAGGGGCGGCCGTCTACAATGAGCAGTTCTTC. This translates into CASSLQGAAVYNEQFF.

The chain couples TRBV29-1 to TRBJ1-1, with TRBD1 identical over 9 bases. V gave up 4 bases and J gave up 6 bases; unmatched junction bases: 12. The CDR3 covers 15 residues. Germline CDR1 reads SQVTM; CDR2 reads ANQGSEA. The CDR3 here is CSVGGGDRAVSEAFF. CDR3 nucleotides: TGCAGCGTTGGGGGAGGGGACAGGGCGGTTTCTGAAGCTTTCTTT.

The rearrangement links TRBV7-9 to TRBJ1-2, with 8 positions matching TRBD1. The CDR3 contains 15 residues. The germline V gene encodes CDR1 SEHNR and CDR2 FQNEAQ (reference sequence). V lost 6 bases to trimming and J lost 4 bases; unmatched junction nucleotides: 10. The CDR3 DNA reads as TGTGCCAGCAGTGACGGGACAGGACGTTCCTATGGCTACACCTTC. Its protein is CASSDGTGRSYGYTF.

The chain couples TRBV4-1 to TRBJ1-2, with D possibly matching TRBD1 (5 bases). The CDR3 spans 16 residues. V was cut by 1 base and J by 4 bases, with 16 bases left in between. Per the germline V gene, CDR1 is MGHRA and CDR2 is YSYEKL. Here the CDR3 reads CASSQGVRRGSYGYTF. The CDR3 DNA sequence: TGCGCCAGCAGCCAAGGGGTCCGGAGGGGCTCCTATGGCTACACCTTC.

V is TRBV29-1 and J is TRBJ1-1; perhaps TRBD1 as D (6 bases). Germline CDR1 reads SQVTM; CDR2 reads ANQGSEA. V was cut by 5 bases and J by 2 bases, with 12 bases left in between. The CDR3 sequence is 13 residues long. CDR3 nucleotides: TGCAGCGTTTACACAGGGAGAAACACTGAAGCTTTCTTT. Translation: CSVYTGRNTEAFF.

The chain combines TRBV15 with TRBJ1-2; 8 positions match TRBD1. The V segment lost 2 bases and the J segment 5 bases; nucleotides outside the gene matches: 7. CDR1 and CDR2 (germline): LNHNV, YYDKDF (reference sequence). The CDR3 contains 15 residues. CDR3 nucleotides: TGTGCCACCAGCAGACCCGGGACAGGAGGGTATGGCTACACCTTC. Translating gives CATSRPGTGGYGYTF.

The chain combines TRBV27 with TRBJ2-1; tentatively, D is TRBD1 (6 bases). CDR3 size: 15 residues. Trimming removed 6 bases from V and 0 bases from J, with 12 bases in between. Germline CDR1 is MNHEY and CDR2 is SMNVEV (reference sequence). DNA for the CDR3: TGTGCCAGCAGCCAGGGGACGAGCTCCTACAATGAGCAGTTCTTC. Translation: CASSQGTSSYNEQFF.

The rearrangement links TRBV7-2 to TRBJ1-1; 8 positions agree with TRBD1. Germline V gene sequence: CDR1 SGHTA, CDR2 FQGNSA. V lost 5 bases to trimming and J lost 6 bases; unmatched junction nucleotides: 11. The CDR3 loop spans 15 amino acids. The CDR3 DNA reads as TGTGCCAGCAGCCCAACAGGGGGGGAAAGGGCTGAAGCTTTCTTT. Its translation: CASSPTGGERAEAFF.

The genes are TRBV3-1 (or the pseudogene TRBV3-2) and TRBJ1-4, with 8 bases lining up with TRBD1. The germline V gene encodes CDR1 LGHDT and CDR2 YNNKEL (reference sequence). The junction had 9 bases not matched to a gene; V was cut back by 5 bases and J by 7 bases. The CDR3 has 15 amino acids. The CDR3 DNA is TGTGCCAGCAGCACCACAGGGGGACAAGTTGAAAAACTGTTTTTT. Residues: CASSTTGGQVEKLFF.

V gene TRBV5-8 combines with J gene TRBJ2-7; tentative D call: TRBD1 (6 bases). The V end was cut by 4 bases, the J end by 5 bases, with 16 bases between. CDR1 and CDR2 (germline): SGHTS, YDEGEE. The CDR3 loop spans 14 amino acids. The CDR3 DNA reads as TGTGCCAGCAGCCTACAGGGCTCGCACGACGAGCAGTACTTC. Its protein product is CASSLQGSHDEQYF.

This clone was picked up one time. The chain couples TRBV6-5 to TRBJ2-7, with 10 positions matching TRBD1. This CDR3 is built from 15 residues. CDR1 and CDR2 from the germline V gene are MNHEY and SVGAGI. After removal of 9 bases from V and 2 bases from J, the junction contained 10 bases not matched to a gene. CDR3 nucleotides: TGTGCCAGTACCCCCGGGACAGGGGATCCCTACGAGCAGTACTTC. Translating gives CASTPGTGDPYEQYF.

The CDR3 loop reads CASSDPGQGLYEQYF. In nucleotides, the CDR3 is TGCGCCAGCAGTGACCCCGGACAGGGGTTATACGAGCAGTACTTC. The chain links TRBV10-1 to TRBJ2-7; the match to TRBD1 covers 9 bases. The CDR3 is 15 amino acids. CDR1 is WNHNN and CDR2 is SYGVQD in the germline V gene (reference sequence). V gave up 3 bases and J gave up 4 bases; unmatched junction bases: 7.

This chain uses TRBV30 with TRBJ1-1; D gene ambiguous. The CDR3 sequence is 13 residues long. Germline lookup yields CDR1 GTSNPN and CDR2 SVGIG (reference sequence). V shed 0 bases and J shed 2 bases, with 7 bases lying between them. The CDR3 DNA follows: TGTGCCTGGAGTGTGGTGGCTAACACTGAAGCTTTCTTT. Encoded protein: CAWSVVANTEAFF.

V is TRBV19 and J is TRBJ1-2, with 7 bases that match TRBD1. This CDR3 is 14 amino acids long. CDR1 is LNHDA, CDR2 SQIVND, per germline (reference sequence). With 7 bases clipped from V and 2 bases from J, the junction kept 7 bases outside the gene matches. CDR3 bases: TGTGCCAGTAACCGGAGGGGGCTGAACTATGGCTACACCTTC. Translated: CASNRRGLNYGYTF.

This chain links TRBV7-3 with TRBJ1-2; D perhaps matches TRBD1 (5 bases). CDR3 length: 16 residues. The ends were cut back, 3 bases at V and 2 bases at J, with 16 bases in the middle. CDR1 SGHTA and CDR2 FQGTGA come from the germline V gene. CDR3 nucleotides: TGTGCCAGCAGCTTCAGCGTTCAGGGATTCAACTATGGCTACACCTTC. Translated, it gives CASSFSVQGFNYGYTF. Together with reference TRBV7-3 and TRBJ1-2, the CDR3 gives the full variable domain: GAGVSQTPSNKVTEKGKYVELRCDPISGHTALYWYRQSLGQGPEFLIYFQGTGAADDSGLPNDRFFAVRPEGSVSTLKIQRTERGDSAVYLCASSFSVQGFNYGYTFGSGTRLTVV.